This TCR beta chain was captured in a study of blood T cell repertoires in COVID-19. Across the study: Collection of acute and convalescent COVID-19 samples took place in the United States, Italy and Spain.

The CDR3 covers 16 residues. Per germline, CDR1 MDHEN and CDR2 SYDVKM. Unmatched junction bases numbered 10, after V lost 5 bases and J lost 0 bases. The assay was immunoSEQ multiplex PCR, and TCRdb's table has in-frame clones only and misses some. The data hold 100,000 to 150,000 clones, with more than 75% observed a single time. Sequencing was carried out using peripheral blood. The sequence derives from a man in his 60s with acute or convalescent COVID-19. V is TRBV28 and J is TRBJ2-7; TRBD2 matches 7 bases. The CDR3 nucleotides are TGTGCCAGCAGTCTCAGGCTAGCGGCTAGCTCCTACGAGCAGTACTTC. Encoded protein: CASSLRLAASSYEQYF.